These T cell receptor beta chains were read from a single sample in a study of T-cell reconstitution after alpha-beta-depleted transplantation in children. TCRdb itself ran the PCR reads through MiXCR, one entry per CDR3 protein. The repertoire includes about 610,000 distinct CDR3 sequences, about 10% of them detected once, and roughly 4% sits in the top ten. Sequences were derived from PBMCs from the stem cell graft donor, sampled from the stem cell graft. These receptors originate from a human donor who donated a stem cell graft to a child with acute myeloid leukemia. Each CDR3 is given with its conserved first and last residue. Fields, in order: clone size, J gene, D gene, V gene, CDR3 DNA, CDR3 protein. D genes are given only for firm matches. Some rows mark clone size as missing; the rest say once, few, many or name a class of expanded clone.

abundance: few
j_gene: TRBJ2-2
d_gene: NA
v_gene: TRBV5-1
CDR3nt: TGCGCCAGCAGCCCTGTGGAGGGGAACACCGGGGAGCTGTTTTTT
CDR3aa: CASSPVEGNTGELFF

abundance: NA
j_gene: TRBJ2-1
d_gene: NA
v_gene: TRBV25-1
CDR3nt: TGTGCCAGCAGAGTGGCGGGAAAGGTGGGTAATGAGCAGTTCTTC
CDR3aa: CASRVAGKVGNEQFF

abundance: many
j_gene: TRBJ2-1
d_gene: NA
v_gene: TRBV29-1
CDR3nt: TGCAGCGTCGAAGGTCCTGCAGTCAGAGGATTCTTC
CDR3aa: CSVEGPAVRGFF

abundance: few
j_gene: TRBJ2-7
d_gene: TRBD2
v_gene: TRBV2
CDR3nt: TGTGCCAGTTTGAGCACTAGCGGGTCGTACGAGCAGTACTTC
CDR3aa: CASLSTSGSYEQYF

abundance: NA
j_gene: TRBJ2-6
d_gene: NA
v_gene: TRBV29-1
CDR3nt: TGCAGCGTTGCAGGAGACAGTTCTGGGGCCAACGTCCTGACTTTC
CDR3aa: CSVAGDSSGANVLTF

abundance: NA
j_gene: TRBJ2-7
d_gene: TRBD1
v_gene: TRBV7-2
CDR3nt: TGTGCCAGCAGCTATAGACAGGGGGGTGACGAGCAGTACTTC
CDR3aa: CASSYRQGGDEQYF

abundance: few
j_gene: TRBJ2-4
d_gene: TRBD2
v_gene: TRBV14
CDR3nt: TGTGCCAGCAGCCAAATAGTAGCGGGAGTGGCCAAAAACATTCAGTACTTC
CDR3aa: CASSQIVAGVAKNIQYF

abundance: many
j_gene: TRBJ1-2
d_gene: NA
v_gene: TRBV6-1
CDR3nt: TGTGCCAGCACTCGGAGAGGTTCTAACTATGGCTACACCTTC
CDR3aa: CASTRRGSNYGYTF

abundance: few
j_gene: TRBJ1-1
d_gene: NA
v_gene: TRBV12-3/TRBV12-4
CDR3nt: TGTGCCAGCAGTCCCAACGCGGGCAGGAACACTGAAGCTTTCTTT
CDR3aa: CASSPNAGRNTEAFF

abundance: few
j_gene: TRBJ1-3
d_gene: TRBD1
v_gene: TRBV28
CDR3nt: TGTGCCAGCAGCCTCGGGCAGACAGGGATTGGAAACACCATATATTTT
CDR3aa: CASSLGQTGIGNTIYF

abundance: many
j_gene: TRBJ2-5
d_gene: TRBD2
v_gene: TRBV7-2
CDR3nt: TGTGCCAGCAGCTTCGGGGGACTAGCGGATCAAGAGACCCAGTACTTC
CDR3aa: CASSFGGLADQETQYF

abundance: few
j_gene: TRBJ2-2
d_gene: NA
v_gene: TRBV7-6
CDR3nt: TGTGCCAGCAGCTTCCTCAGCAGCGGTAGCGCGAACACCGGGGAGCTGTTTTTT
CDR3aa: CASSFLSSGSANTGELFF

abundance: NA
j_gene: TRBJ2-7
d_gene: TRBD1
v_gene: TRBV29-1
CDR3nt: TGCAGCGTTGTCCCCGGGACAGGGTTTAGGTGGGGAGCTGGAGAGCAGTACTTC
CDR3aa: CSVVPGTGFRWGAGEQYF

abundance: few
j_gene: TRBJ2-2
d_gene: TRBD1
v_gene: TRBV12-3/TRBV12-4
CDR3nt: TGTGCCAGCAGTCCCCAGGGGGCGGTCACCGGGGAGCTGTTTTTT
CDR3aa: CASSPQGAVTGELFF

abundance: NA
j_gene: TRBJ1-1
d_gene: NA
v_gene: TRBV6-5
CDR3nt: TGTGCCAGCAGTTACTTCTCGACGGGAGGTGAAGCTTTCTTT
CDR3aa: CASSYFSTGGEAFF

abundance: NA
j_gene: TRBJ2-7
d_gene: NA
v_gene: TRBV3-1
CDR3nt: TGTGCCAGCAGCCTCCGGGGCGGGGACGAGCAGTACTTC
CDR3aa: CASSLRGGDEQYF

abundance: NA
j_gene: TRBJ2-7
d_gene: NA
v_gene: TRBV28
CDR3nt: TGTGCCAGCAGTTTCCTCACATCCCCTCCCTACGAGCAGTACTTC
CDR3aa: CASSFLTSPPYEQYF

abundance: many
j_gene: TRBJ2-3
d_gene: NA
v_gene: TRBV9
CDR3nt: TGTGCCAGCAGCGTAGCGGGACCCCGAACAGATACGCAGTATTTT
CDR3aa: CASSVAGPRTDTQYF

abundance: few
j_gene: TRBJ1-2
d_gene: NA
v_gene: TRBV4-3
CDR3nt: TGCGCCAGCAGCCAAGATAAGGTCCCGGCGGTCTATGGCTACACCTTC
CDR3aa: CASSQDKVPAVYGYTF

abundance: few
j_gene: TRBJ1-1
d_gene: NA
v_gene: TRBV5-1
CDR3nt: TGCGCCAGCAGCTTGGCAGGTTCTGGAGCTTTCTTT
CDR3aa: CASSLAGSGAFF

abundance: NA
j_gene: TRBJ2-1
d_gene: TRBD2
v_gene: TRBV12-3/TRBV12-4
CDR3nt: TGTGCCAGCAGTCCGACTAGCGGGGGGAACAATGAGCAGTTCTTC
CDR3aa: CASSPTSGGNNEQFF

abundance: many
j_gene: TRBJ1-1
d_gene: NA
v_gene: TRBV21-1
CDR3nt: TGTGCCAGCAGCACCCATTTTAGGACAGGGGGAGCTTTCTTT
CDR3aa: CASSTHFRTGGAFF

abundance: few
j_gene: TRBJ1-2
d_gene: NA
v_gene: TRBV20-1
CDR3nt: TGCAGTGCTAGTGGGGTCCCATATGGCTACACCTTC
CDR3aa: CSASGVPYGYTF

abundance: NA
j_gene: TRBJ2-2
d_gene: TRBD2
v_gene: TRBV6-1
CDR3nt: TGTGCCAGCAGAAGGACTAGCGGGAGAACCGGGGAGCTGTTTTTT
CDR3aa: CASRRTSGRTGELFF

abundance: few
j_gene: TRBJ2-1
d_gene: NA
v_gene: TRBV7-9
CDR3nt: TGTGCCAGCAGCGCCTCGGTTGTCGGCAATGAGCAGTTCTTC
CDR3aa: CASSASVVGNEQFF

abundance: NA
j_gene: TRBJ2-1
d_gene: TRBD2
v_gene: TRBV10-2
CDR3nt: TGCGCCAGCAGGGCGGGACTAGCGGGAGTCTATGAGCAGTTCTTC
CDR3aa: CASRAGLAGVYEQFF

abundance: NA
j_gene: TRBJ2-3
d_gene: TRBD2
v_gene: TRBV6-5
CDR3nt: TGTGCCAGCAGTTACCTGGCGGGAGGGCCAGGGGATACGCAGTATTTT
CDR3aa: CASSYLAGGPGDTQYF

abundance: few
j_gene: TRBJ2-7
d_gene: NA
v_gene: TRBV6-1
CDR3nt: TGTGCCAGCAGTGATCGGACTCGTAGCTCCTACGAGCAGTACTTC
CDR3aa: CASSDRTRSSYEQYF

abundance: many
j_gene: TRBJ1-2
d_gene: NA
v_gene: TRBV3-1
CDR3nt: TGTGCCAGCAGCCAAGATGGGGCTGGCTACACCTTC
CDR3aa: CASSQDGAGYTF

abundance: many
j_gene: TRBJ2-7
d_gene: TRBD1
v_gene: TRBV5-1
CDR3nt: TGCGCCAGCAGCCCACTAAGGACAGGGGAGAGGCAGTACTTC
CDR3aa: CASSPLRTGERQYF

abundance: NA
j_gene: TRBJ2-1
d_gene: TRBD1
v_gene: TRBV18
CDR3nt: TGTGCCAGCTCATCTTGGGACAGGGGGCTGAATGAGCAGTTCTTC
CDR3aa: CASSSWDRGLNEQFF